This TCR beta chain was identified during a study of cytotoxic CD8 clonotypes in ibrutinib-treated CLL. Study conclusions and caveats: Treatment saw public clonotypes, which were uncommon, either contract or stay stable. Clonality at baseline surpassed age-matched healthy donors and tracked circulating CD8+ T-cell counts.

The CDR3 has 12 amino acids. V was trimmed by 6 bases and J by 4 bases, leaving 12 bases between them. Germline V gene data show CDR1 as SQVTM and CDR2 as ANQGSEA. Notes on this clone: Its antigen is undetermined.

Depths of 1 in 200,000 to 1 in 1 million T cells were the sequencing target. The assay was immunoSEQ multiplex PCR, and TCRdb's table has in-frame clones only and misses some. The sample shows about 50,000 clones, about three fifths of them seen only once. The gene calls are TRBV29-1 and TRBJ1-2, with a tentative D call TRBD1 (6 bases). This receptor was obtained from a human donor with chronic lymphocytic leukemia. Sequencing was performed on PBMCs, taken after 24 months of ibrutinib treatment. The CDR3 DNA reads TGCAGCGTCATAGGGGGTACCTATGGCTACACCTTC. This translates into CSVIGGTYGYTF.